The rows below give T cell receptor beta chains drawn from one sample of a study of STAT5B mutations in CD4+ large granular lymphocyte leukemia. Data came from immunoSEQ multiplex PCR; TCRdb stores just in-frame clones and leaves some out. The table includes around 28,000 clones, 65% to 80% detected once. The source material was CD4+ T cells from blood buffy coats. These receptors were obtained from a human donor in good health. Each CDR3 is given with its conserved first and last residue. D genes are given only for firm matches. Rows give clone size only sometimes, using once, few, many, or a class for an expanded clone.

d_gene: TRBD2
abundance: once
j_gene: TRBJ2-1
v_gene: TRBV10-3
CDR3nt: TGTGCCATCAGTGGGAGCGGGACCGGTTACAATGAGCAGTTCTTC
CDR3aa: CAISGSGTGYNEQFF

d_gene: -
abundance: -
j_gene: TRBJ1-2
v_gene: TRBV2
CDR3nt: TGTGCCAGCAGACTGGCCGTATCAGGGAAGGGTGGCTACACCTTC
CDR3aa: CASRLAVSGKGGYTF

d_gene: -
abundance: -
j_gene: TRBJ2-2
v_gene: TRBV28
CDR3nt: TGTGCCAGCAGTCCCCGGACAGGGGAGCTGTTTTTT
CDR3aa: CASSPRTGELFF

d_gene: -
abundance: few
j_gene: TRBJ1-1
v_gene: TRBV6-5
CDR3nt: TGTGCCAGCGGGAGGGGTGACACTGAAGCTTTCTTT
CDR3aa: CASGRGDTEAFF

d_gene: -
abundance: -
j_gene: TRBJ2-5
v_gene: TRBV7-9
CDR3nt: TGTGCCAGCAGCTTAGCGGCAGGGAGGTACCAAGAGACCCAGTACTTC
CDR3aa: CASSLAAGRYQETQYF

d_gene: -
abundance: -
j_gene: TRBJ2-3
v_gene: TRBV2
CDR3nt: TGTGCCAGCAGTCCTTTAGCTGGAACAGATACGCAGTATTTT
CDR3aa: CASSPLAGTDTQYF

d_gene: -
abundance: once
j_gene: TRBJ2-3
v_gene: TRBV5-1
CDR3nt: TGCGCCAGCAGCTTTGACAGCCCTAGCACAGATACGCAGTATTTT
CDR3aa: CASSFDSPSTDTQYF

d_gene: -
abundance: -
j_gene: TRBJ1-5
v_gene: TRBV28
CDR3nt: TGTGCCAGCAGTTCCGGGACCGAATATCAGCCCCAGCATTTT
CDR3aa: CASSSGTEYQPQHF

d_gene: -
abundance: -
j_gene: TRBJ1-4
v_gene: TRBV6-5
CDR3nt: TGTGCCGCTTCGGACGGAGCAACTAATGAAAAACTGTTTTTT
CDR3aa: CAASDGATNEKLFF

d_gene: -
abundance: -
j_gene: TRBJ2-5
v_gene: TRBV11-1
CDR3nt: TGTGCCAGCACCGGCGGGGAGACCCAGTACTTC
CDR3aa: CASTGGETQYF

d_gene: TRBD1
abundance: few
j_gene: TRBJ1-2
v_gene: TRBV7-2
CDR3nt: TGTGCCAGCAGCCTTATACAGGGGAACTATGGCTACACCTTC
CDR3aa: CASSLIQGNYGYTF

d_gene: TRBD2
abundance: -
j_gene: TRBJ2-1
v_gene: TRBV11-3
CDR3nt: TGTGCCAGCAGCCCCGGACTAGTAGGGGTGGTGAATGAGCAGTTCTTC
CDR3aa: CASSPGLVGVVNEQFF

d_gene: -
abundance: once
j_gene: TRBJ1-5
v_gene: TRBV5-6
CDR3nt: TGTGCCAGCAGCTTAAAAGGACAGACCTTCAATCAGCCCCAGCATTTT
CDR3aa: CASSLKGQTFNQPQHF

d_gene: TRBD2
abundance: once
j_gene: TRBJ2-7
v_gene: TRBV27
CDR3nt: TGTGCCAGCAGTTTTTCAGCGGGACCCTACGAGCAGTACTTC
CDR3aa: CASSFSAGPYEQYF

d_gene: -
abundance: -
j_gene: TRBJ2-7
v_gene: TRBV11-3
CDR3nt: TGTGCCAGCAGCTTAGCCGGGTCCCGCGAGCAGTACTTC
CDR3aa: CASSLAGSREQYF

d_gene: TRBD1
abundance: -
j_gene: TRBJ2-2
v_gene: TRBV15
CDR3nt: TGTGCCACCAGCAGGGACAGGGGGTTTGGGGAGCTGTTTTTT
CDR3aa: CATSRDRGFGELFF

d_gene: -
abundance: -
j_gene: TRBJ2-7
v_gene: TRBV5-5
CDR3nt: TGTGCCAGCAGGCTTGGAGGATTGGAGGGCTATGGCTCCTACGAGCAGTACTTC
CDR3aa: CASRLGGLEGYGSYEQYF

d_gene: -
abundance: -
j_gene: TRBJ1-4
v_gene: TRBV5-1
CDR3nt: TGCGCCAGCAGCTTCGGGAGGGAAGAAAAACTGTTTTTT
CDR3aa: CASSFGREEKLFF

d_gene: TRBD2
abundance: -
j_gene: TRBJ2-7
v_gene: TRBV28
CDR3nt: TGTGCCAGCAGTTCACCCCGAGCGGGGTTCGCCGAGCAGTACTTC
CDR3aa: CASSSPRAGFAEQYF

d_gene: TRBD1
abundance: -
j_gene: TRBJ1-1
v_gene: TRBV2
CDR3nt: TGTGCCAGCAGTGATGCCGGCCAAGGACAGGGAGGTCCGAGGACTGAAGCTTTCTTT
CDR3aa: CASSDAGQGQGGPRTEAFF

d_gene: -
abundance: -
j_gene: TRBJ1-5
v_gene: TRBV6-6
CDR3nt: TGTGCCAGCAGTTACTCTTCAGGGGAGGTTTCGCAGCCCCAGCATTTT
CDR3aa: CASSYSSGEVSQPQHF

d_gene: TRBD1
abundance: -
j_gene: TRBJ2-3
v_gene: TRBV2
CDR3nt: TGTGCCAGCAGAACTACCGGGACAGGCAACACAGATACGCAGTATTTT
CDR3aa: CASRTTGTGNTDTQYF

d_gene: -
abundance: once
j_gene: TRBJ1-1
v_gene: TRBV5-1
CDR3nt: TGCGCCAGCAGCTCAGGGGCCATGAACACTGAAGCTTTCTTT
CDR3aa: CASSSGAMNTEAFF

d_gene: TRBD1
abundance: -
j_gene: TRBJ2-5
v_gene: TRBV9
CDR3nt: TGTGCCAGCAGCTTCGGACAGGCGGCGGAGACCCAGTACTTC
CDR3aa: CASSFGQAAETQYF

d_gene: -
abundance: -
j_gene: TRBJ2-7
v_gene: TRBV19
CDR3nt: TGTGCCAGTAGTATAGCCAACAGGGACTACGAGCAGTACTTC
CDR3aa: CASSIANRDYEQYF

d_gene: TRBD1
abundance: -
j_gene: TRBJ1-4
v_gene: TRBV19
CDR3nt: TGTGCCAGTAGTATACCCGGGACAGGGAATGAAAAACTGTTTTTT
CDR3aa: CASSIPGTGNEKLFF

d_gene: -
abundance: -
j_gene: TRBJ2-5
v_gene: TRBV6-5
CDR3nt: TGTGCCAGCAGTTATCAAGGACTGGCCCCCGGAGAGACCCAGTACTTC
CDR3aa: CASSYQGLAPGETQYF

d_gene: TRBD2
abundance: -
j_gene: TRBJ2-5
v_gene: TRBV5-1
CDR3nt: TGCGCCAGCAGCGCGGGACTAGCGGTTCAAGAGACCCAGTACTTC
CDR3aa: CASSAGLAVQETQYF

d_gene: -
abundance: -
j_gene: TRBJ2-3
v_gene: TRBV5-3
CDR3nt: TGTGCCAGAAGCTACCCTCGCCCAACCACAGATACGCAGTATTTT
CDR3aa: CARSYPRPTTDTQYF

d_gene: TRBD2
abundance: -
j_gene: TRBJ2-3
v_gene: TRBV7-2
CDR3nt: TGTGCCAGCAGCTTAACTAGCGGGAGTTCGTCGGCGCAGTATTTT
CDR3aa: CASSLTSGSSSAQYF

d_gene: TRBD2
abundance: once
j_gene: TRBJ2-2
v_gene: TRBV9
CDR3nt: TGTGCCAGCAGCGCCCGGGGGGGAAGCACCGGGGAGCTGTTTTTT
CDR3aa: CASSARGGSTGELFF

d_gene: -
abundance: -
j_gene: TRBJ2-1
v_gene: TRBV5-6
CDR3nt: TGTGCCAGTCGGGACTTTCCTCTGGGGAATGAGCAGTTCTTC
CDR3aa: CASRDFPLGNEQFF

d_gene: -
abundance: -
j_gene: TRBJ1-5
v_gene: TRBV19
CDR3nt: TGTGCCAGTAGTATCACGGAGGGGAGCAATCAGCCCCAGCATTTT
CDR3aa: CASSITEGSNQPQHF

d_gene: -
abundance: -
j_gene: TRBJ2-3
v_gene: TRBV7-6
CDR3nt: TGTGCCAGCAGCTTAAGCACAGATACGCAGTATTTT
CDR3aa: CASSLSTDTQYF

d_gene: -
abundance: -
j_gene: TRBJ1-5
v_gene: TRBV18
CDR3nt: TGTGCCAGCTCAGCGACCCAGATACTTGGAAGCAATCAGCCCCAGCATTTT
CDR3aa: CASSATQILGSNQPQHF

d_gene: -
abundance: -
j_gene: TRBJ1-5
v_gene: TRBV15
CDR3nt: TGTGCCACCAGCAGAGAATCCGCGAGGTCCTCCCAGCCCCAGCATTTT
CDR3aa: CATSRESARSSQPQHF

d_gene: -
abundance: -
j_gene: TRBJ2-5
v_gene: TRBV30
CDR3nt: TGTGCCTGGAAAGGTTCGGGGGAGACCCAGTACTTC
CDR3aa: CAWKGSGETQYF

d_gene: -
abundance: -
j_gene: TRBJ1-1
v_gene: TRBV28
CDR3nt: TGTGCCAGCAGGCCGTCCGGGACACCTAACACTGAAGCTTTCTTT
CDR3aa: CASRPSGTPNTEAFF

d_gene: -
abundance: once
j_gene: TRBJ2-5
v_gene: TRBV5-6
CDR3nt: TGTGCCAGCAGCTTCACAGTGCAAGAGACCCAGTACTTC
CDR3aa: CASSFTVQETQYF

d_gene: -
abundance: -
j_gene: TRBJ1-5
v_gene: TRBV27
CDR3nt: TGTGCCAGCAGTTTTGGGGACAATCAGCCCCAGCATTTT
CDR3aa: CASSFGDNQPQHF

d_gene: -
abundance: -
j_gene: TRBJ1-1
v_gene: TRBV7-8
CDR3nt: TGTGCCAGCAGCTTAGAGGGAGGACCAGCTGGGACTTTCTTT
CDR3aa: CASSLEGGPAGTFF

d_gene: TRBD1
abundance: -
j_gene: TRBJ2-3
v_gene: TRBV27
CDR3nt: TGTGCCAGCAGACCAAATCGCAGGGGGTCAAGCACAGATACGCAGTATTTT
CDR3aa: CASRPNRRGSSTDTQYF

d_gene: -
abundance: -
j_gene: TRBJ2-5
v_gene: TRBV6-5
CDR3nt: TGTGCCAGCAGTTACTCGGGCGACAAGGGGAAAGAGACCCAGTACTTC
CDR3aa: CASSYSGDKGKETQYF

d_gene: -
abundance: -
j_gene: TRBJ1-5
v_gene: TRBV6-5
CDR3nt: TGTGCCAGCAGTTACAGTAGCAATCAGCCCCAGCATTTT
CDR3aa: CASSYSSNQPQHF

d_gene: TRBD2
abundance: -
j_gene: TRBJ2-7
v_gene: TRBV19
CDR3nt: TGTGCCAGTAGCGGGACTAGCGGTTCCTACGAGCAGTACTTC
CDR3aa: CASSGTSGSYEQYF

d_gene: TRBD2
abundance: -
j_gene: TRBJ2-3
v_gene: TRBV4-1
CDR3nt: TGCGCCAGCAGCCAAGGGGGGGGGACAGATACGCAGTATTTT
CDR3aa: CASSQGGGTDTQYF

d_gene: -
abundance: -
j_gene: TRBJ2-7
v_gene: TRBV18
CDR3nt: TGTGCCAGCTCACCAGGCTTACAGGGAAATCTCGAGCAGTACTTC
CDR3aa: CASSPGLQGNLEQYF

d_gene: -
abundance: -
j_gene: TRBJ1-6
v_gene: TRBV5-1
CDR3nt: TGCGCCAGCAGACCCGACAGCCCTCCCAATTCACCCCTCCACTTT
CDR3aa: CASRPDSPPNSPLHF

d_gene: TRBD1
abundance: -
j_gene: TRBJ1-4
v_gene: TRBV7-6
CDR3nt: TGTGCCAGCAGCCCGACAGGGATAGTTGAAGAAAAACTGTTTTTT
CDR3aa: CASSPTGIVEEKLFF

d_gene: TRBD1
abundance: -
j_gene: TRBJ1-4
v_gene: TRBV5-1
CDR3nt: TGCGCCAGCAGCTTGGCCATAAGACAGGGGAATCCGTATAATGAAAAACTGTTTTTT
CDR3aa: CASSLAIRQGNPYNEKLFF

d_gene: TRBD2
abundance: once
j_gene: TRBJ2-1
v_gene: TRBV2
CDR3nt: TGTGCCAGCGCTCCTAGCGGCCGGAACAATGAGCAGTTCTTC
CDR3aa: CASAPSGRNNEQFF

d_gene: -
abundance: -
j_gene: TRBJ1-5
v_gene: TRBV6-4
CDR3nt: TGTGCCAGCAGTGACTCCGACAGAGGAGAACATAGCAATCAGCCCCAGCATTTT
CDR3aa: CASSDSDRGEHSNQPQHF

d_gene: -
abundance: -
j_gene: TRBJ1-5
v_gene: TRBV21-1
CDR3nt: TGTGCCAGCAGCAGAGGGGTAGGGTCTCGCAATCAGCCCCAGCATTTT
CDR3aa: CASSRGVGSRNQPQHF

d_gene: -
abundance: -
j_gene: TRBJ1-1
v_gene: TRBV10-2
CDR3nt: TGCGCCAGCAGTGGGCTCGTAAATTTGGACAGCCGGAACACTGAAGCTTTCTTT
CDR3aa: CASSGLVNLDSRNTEAFF

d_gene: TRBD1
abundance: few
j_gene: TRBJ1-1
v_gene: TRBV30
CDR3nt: TGTGCCTGGGCGGGACAGCTGAACACTGAAGCTTTCTTT
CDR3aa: CAWAGQLNTEAFF

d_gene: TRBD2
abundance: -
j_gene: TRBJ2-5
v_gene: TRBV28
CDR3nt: TGTGCCAGCAGTTTGCAGGGAGGGGATAGAGAGCAGTACTTC
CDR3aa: CASSLQGGDREQYF

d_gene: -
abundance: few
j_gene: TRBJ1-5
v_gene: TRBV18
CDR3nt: TGTGCCAGCTCGGCCGCCCAGAATAGCAATCAGCCCCAGCATTTT
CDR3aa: CASSAAQNSNQPQHF

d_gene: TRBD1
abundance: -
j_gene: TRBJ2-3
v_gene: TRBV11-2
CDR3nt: TGTGCCAGCACCATAGACAGGGGCGACACAGATACGCAGTATTTT
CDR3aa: CASTIDRGDTDTQYF

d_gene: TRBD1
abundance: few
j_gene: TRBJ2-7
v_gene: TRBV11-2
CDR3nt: TGTGCCAGCAGCTTGGACAGGGCGCTCGACGAGCAGTACTTC
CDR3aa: CASSLDRALDEQYF